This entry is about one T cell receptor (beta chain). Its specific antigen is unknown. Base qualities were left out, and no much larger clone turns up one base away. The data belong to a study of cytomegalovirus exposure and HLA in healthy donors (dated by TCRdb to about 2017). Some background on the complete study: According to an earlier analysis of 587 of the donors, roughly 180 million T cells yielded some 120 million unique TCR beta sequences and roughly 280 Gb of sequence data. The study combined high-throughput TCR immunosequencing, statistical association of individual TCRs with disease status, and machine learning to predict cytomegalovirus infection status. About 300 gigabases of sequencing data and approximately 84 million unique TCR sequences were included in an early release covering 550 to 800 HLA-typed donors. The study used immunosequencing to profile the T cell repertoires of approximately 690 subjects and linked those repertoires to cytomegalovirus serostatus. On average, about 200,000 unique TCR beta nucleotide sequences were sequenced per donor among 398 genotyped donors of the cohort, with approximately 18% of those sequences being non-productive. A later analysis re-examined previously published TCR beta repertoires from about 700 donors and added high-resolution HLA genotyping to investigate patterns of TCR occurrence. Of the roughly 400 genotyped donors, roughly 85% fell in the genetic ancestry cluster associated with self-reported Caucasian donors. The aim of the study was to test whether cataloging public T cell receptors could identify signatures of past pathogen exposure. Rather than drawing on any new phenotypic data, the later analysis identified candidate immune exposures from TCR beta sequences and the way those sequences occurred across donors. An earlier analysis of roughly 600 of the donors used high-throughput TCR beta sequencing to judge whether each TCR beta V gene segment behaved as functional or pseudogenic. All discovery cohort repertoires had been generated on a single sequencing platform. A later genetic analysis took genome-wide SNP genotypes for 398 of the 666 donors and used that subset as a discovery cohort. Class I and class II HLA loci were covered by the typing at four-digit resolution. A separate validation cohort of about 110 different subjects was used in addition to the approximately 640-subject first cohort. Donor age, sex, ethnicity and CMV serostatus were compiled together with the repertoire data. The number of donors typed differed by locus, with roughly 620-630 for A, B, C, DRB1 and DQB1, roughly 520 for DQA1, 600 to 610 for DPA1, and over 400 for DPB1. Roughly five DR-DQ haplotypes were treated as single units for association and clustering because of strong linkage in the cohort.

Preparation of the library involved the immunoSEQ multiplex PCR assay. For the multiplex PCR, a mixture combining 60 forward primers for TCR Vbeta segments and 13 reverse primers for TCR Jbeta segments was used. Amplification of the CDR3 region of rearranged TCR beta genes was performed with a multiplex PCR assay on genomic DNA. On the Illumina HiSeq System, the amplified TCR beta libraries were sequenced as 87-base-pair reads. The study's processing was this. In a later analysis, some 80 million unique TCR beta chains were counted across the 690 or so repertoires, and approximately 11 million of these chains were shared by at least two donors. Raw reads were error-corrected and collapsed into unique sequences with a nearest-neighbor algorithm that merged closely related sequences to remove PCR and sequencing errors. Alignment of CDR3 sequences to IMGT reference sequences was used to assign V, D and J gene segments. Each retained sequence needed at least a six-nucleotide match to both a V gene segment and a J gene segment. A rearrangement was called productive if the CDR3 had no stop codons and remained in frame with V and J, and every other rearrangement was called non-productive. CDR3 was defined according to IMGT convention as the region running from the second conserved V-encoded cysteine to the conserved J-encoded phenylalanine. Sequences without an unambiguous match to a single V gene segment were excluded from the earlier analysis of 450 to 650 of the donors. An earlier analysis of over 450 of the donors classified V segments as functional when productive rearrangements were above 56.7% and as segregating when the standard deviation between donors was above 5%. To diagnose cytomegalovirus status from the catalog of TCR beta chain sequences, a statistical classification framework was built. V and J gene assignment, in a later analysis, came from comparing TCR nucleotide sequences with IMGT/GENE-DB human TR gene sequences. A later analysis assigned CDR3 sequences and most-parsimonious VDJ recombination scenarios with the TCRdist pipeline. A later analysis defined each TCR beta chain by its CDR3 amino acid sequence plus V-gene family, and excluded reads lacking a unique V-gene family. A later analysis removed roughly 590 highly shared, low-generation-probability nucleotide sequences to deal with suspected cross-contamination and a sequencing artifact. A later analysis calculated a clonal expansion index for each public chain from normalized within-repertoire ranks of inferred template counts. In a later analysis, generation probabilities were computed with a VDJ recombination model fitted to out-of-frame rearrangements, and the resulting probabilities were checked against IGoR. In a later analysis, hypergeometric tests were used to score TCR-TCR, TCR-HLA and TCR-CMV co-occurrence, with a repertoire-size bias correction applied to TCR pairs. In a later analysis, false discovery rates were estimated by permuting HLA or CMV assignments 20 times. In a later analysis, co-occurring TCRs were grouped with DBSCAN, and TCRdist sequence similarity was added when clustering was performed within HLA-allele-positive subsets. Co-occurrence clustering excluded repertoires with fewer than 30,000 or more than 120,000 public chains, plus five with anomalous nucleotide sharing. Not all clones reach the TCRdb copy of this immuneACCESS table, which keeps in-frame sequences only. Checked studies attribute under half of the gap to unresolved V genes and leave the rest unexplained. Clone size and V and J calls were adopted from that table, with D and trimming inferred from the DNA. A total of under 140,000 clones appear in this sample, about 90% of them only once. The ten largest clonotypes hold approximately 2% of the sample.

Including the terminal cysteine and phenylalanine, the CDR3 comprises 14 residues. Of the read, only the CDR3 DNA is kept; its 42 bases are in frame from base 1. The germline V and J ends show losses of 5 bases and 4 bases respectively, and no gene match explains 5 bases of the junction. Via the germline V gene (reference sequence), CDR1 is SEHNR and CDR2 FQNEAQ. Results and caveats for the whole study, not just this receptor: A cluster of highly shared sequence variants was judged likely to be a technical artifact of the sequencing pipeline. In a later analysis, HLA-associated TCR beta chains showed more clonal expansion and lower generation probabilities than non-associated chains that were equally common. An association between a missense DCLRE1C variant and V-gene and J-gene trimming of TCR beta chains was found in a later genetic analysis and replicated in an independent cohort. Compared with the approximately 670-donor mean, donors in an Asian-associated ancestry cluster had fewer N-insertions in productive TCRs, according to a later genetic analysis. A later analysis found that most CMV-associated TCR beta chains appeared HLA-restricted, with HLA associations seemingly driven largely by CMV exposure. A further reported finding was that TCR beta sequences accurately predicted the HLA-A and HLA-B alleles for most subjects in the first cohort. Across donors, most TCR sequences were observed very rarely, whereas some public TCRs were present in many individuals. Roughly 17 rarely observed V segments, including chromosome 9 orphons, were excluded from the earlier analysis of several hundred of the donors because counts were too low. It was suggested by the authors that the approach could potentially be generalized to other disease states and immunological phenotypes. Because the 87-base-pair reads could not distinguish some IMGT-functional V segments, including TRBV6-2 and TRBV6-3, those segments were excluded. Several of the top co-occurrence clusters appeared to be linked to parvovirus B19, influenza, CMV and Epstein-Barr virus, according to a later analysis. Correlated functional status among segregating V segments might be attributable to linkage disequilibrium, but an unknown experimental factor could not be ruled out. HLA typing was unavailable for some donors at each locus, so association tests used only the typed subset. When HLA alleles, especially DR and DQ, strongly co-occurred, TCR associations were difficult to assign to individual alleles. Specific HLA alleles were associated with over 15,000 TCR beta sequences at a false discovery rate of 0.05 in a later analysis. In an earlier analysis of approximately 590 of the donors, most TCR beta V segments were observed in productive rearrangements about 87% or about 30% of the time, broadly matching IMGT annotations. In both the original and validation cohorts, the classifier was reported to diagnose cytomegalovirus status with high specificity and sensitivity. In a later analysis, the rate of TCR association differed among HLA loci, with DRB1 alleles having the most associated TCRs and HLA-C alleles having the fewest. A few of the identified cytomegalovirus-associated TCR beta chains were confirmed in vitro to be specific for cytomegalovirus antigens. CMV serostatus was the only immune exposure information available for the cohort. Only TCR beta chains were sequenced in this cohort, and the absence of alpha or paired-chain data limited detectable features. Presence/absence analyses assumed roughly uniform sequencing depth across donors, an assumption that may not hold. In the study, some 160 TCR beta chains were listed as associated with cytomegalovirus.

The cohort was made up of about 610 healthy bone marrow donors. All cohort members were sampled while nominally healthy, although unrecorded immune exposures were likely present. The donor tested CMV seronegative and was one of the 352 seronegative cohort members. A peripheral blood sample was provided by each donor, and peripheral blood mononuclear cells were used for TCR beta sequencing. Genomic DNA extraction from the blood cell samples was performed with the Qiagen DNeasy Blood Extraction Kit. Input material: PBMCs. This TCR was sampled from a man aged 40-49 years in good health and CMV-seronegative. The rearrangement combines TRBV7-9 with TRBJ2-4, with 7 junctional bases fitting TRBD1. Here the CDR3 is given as CASSTLTGKNIQYF. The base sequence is TGTGCCAGCAGCACCTTGACAGGGAAAAACATTCAGTACTTC.